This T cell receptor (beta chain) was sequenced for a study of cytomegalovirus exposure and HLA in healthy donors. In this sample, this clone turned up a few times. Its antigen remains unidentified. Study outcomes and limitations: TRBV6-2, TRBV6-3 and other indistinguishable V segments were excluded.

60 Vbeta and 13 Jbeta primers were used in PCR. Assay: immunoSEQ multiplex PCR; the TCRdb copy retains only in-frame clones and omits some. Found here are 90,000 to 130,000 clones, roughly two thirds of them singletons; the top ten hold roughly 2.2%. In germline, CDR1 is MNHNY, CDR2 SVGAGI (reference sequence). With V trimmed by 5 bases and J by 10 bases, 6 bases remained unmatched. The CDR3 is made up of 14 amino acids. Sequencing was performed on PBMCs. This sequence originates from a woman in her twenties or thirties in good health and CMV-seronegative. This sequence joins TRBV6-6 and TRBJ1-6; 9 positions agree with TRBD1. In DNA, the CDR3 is TGTGCCAGCAGTGCGGGACAGGGAGGCTCACCCCTCCACTTT. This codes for CASSAGQGGSPLHF.